A selection of T cell receptor beta chains follows, all from one sample in a study of neoadjuvant anti-PD-1 for oral cavity cancer. Produced via immunoSEQ multiplex PCR; TCRdb's table is partial and in-frame only. The table records approximately 10,000 clones, around 64% of them present only once. This specimen consisted of PBMCs, obtained after nivolumab (anti-PD-1) treatment. The receptor set was obtained from a person aged 40-85 years with oral cavity squamous cell carcinoma. Both conserved end residues are part of each CDR3. The D gene is left open where the match is weak. A clone size is listed for some rows: how often the clone was seen (once, few, many), or a class if it is expanded.

d_call	clone_size	v_call	j_call	cdr3_nt	cdr3_aa
.	.	TRBV5-8	TRBJ2-3	TGTGCCAGCAGCTTGTTTATTAGCGGCAGATTTTCTAGCACAGATACGCAGTATTTT	CASSLFISGRFSSTDTQYF
.	once	TRBV11-2	TRBJ2-7	TGTGCCAGCAGCTCGTCCGGGACGATCAGGACCTACGAGCAGTACTTC	CASSSSGTIRTYEQYF
TRBD2	.	TRBV7-3	TRBJ2-1	TGTGCCAGCAGCTTAAGGACTAGCGTTTCGAGCTCTGACAATGAGCAGTTCTTC	CASSLRTSVSSSDNEQFF
.	.	TRBV6-6	TRBJ1-6	TGTGCCAGCAGTTACTCCGGCAACAATTCACCCCTCCACTTT	CASSYSGNNSPLHF
.	.	TRBV28	TRBJ2-7	TGTGCCAGCAGTTTAATCCCTTCCTACGAGCAGTACTTC	CASSLIPSYEQYF
TRBD1	.	TRBV5-6	TRBJ1-4	TGTGCCAGCAGCTTTACAGGGGGTGCGCTGAGAGGAGAAAAACTGTTTTTT	CASSFTGGALRGEKLFF
TRBD1	once	TRBV5-1	TRBJ1-4	TGCGCCAGCAGCTTGGTAGGGCCAGGGGGTCCAACTAATGAAAAACTGTTTTTT	CASSLVGPGGPTNEKLFF
.	.	TRBV19	TRBJ2-7	TGTGCCACCCGTCCGGGAAGAGGTGAGCAGTACTTC	CATRPGRGEQYF
.	.	TRBV30	TRBJ2-7	TGTGCCTGGAGTGAGCAGGGCTACGAGCAGTACTTC	CAWSEQGYEQYF
.	.	TRBV6-5	TRBJ1-6	TGTGCCAGCAGGGCGGGGGGGAATTCACCCCTCCACTTT	CASRAGGNSPLHF
.	few	TRBV7-9	TRBJ1-1	TGTGCCAGCAGCTTAATACAGAGGACGAACACTGAAGCTTTCTTT	CASSLIQRTNTEAFF
.	.	TRBV19	TRBJ2-1	TGTGCCAGTAGTATTCGGGGAGACATCAATGAGCAGTTCTTC	CASSIRGDINEQFF
.	.	TRBV5-4	TRBJ2-1	TGTGCCTCCTCGACGGATTCCTACAATGAGCAGTTCTTC	CASSTDSYNEQFF
.	medium-sized	TRBV19	TRBJ2-3	TGTGCCAGTAGTCCGTCTTGGACTGGCGGTAGGGATACGCAGTATTTT	CASSPSWTGGRDTQYF
.	.	TRBV19	TRBJ2-3	TGTGCCAGTAGTCTTCTCGGGGGGCTGGTAGATACGCAGTATTTT	CASSLLGGLVDTQYF
.	once	TRBV19	TRBJ1-1	TGTGCCAGTAGCCAAAAACGGGGTTTAACTGAAGCTTTCTTT	CASSQKRGLTEAFF
TRBD2	.	TRBV5-4	TRBJ2-5	TGTGCCAGCAGCTCAGGGACTAGCGGCCCAGAGACCCAGTACTTC	CASSSGTSGPETQYF
.	.	TRBV7-9	TRBJ1-5	TGTGCCAGCAGCCCTGAAGGGCAGTTCAATCAGCCCCAGCATTTT	CASSPEGQFNQPQHF
.	few	TRBV5-1	TRBJ1-1	TGCGCCAGCAGCTTCCGGGGGAGGGTCACTGAAGCTTTCTTT	CASSFRGRVTEAFF
.	.	TRBV6-1	TRBJ2-1	TGTGCCAGCTCTTGGCAGGGGTACAATGAGCAGTTCTTC	CASSWQGYNEQFF
TRBD2	.	TRBV11-1	TRBJ2-5	TGTGCCAGCAGCTTGGGACTACTCCAAGAGACCCAGTACTTC	CASSLGLLQETQYF
TRBD2	.	TRBV4-2	TRBJ2-5	TGTGCCAGCAGCCTTCGGACTAGCGGGGGGGAGGAGACCCAGTACTTC	CASSLRTSGGEETQYF
.	.	TRBV7-6	TRBJ1-1	TGTGCCAGCAGCTTAGGAAAGGAGAACACTGAAGCTTTCTTT	CASSLGKENTEAFF
.	.	TRBV5-1	TRBJ2-3	TGCGCCAGCAGCTGGACCACAGATACGCAGTATTTT	CASSWTTDTQYF
TRBD1	.	TRBV29-1	TRBJ2-5	TGCAGCGTTGATAGACAGGGGGTGCGGGGAGGGACCCAGTACTTC	CSVDRQGVRGGTQYF
.	few	TRBV28	TRBJ1-1	TGTGCCAGCAGGACAGGTGGCACTGAAGCTTTCTTT	CASRTGGTEAFF
.	.	TRBV5-1	TRBJ2-5	TGCGCCAGCAGCTTGAAGGAGACCCAGTACTTC	CASSLKETQYF
.	.	TRBV7-2	TRBJ2-5	TGTGCCAGCAGCTTAGTGTACCAAGAGACCCAGTACTTC	CASSLVYQETQYF
TRBD1	.	TRBV6-5	TRBJ2-7	TGTGCCAGCAGTTACTCCGGACAGGGGGAATACGAGCAGTACTTC	CASSYSGQGEYEQYF
.	.	TRBV5-1	TRBJ2-7	TGCGCCAGCAGCGAGGGCGGCTCCGAGCAGTACTTC	CASSEGGSEQYF
TRBD1	.	TRBV11-2	TRBJ2-7	TGTGCCAGCAGCTTAGATCTAAGGGGGCAGTTCTCCTACGAGCAGTACTTC	CASSLDLRGQFSYEQYF
.	.	TRBV7-2	TRBJ2-7	TGTGCCAGCAGCTTAGGAGGTGGGTCCGAGCAGTACTTC	CASSLGGGSEQYF
.	.	TRBV9	TRBJ1-6	TGTGCCAGCAGCGTTACCGGGTTCCTGAATTCACCCCTCCACTTT	CASSVTGFLNSPLHF
.	.	TRBV6-1	TRBJ1-5	TGTGCCAGCAGTGGAATGGGAAAGGGGATTTATAGCAATCAGCCCCAGCATTTT	CASSGMGKGIYSNQPQHF
.	.	TRBV7-3	TRBJ2-6	TGTGCCAGCAGCTCAGGGATCTCTGGGGCCAACGTCCTGACTTTC	CASSSGISGANVLTF
.	.	TRBV11-2	TRBJ2-3	TGTGCCAGCTCTCTCACAGATACGCAGTATTTT	CASSLTDTQYF
TRBD1	.	TRBV28	TRBJ1-6	TGTGCCAGCAGTCCGACAGGGCCAGATAATTCACCCCTCCACTTT	CASSPTGPDNSPLHF
.	.	TRBV9	TRBJ2-7	TGTGCCAGCAGCGGGTGGCCTAGGAGCTCCTACGAGCAGTACTTC	CASSGWPRSSYEQYF
.	.	TRBV7-9	TRBJ1-4	TGTGCCAGCAGCTTAGCGTGGGGAAGGGATGAAAAACTGTTTTTT	CASSLAWGRDEKLFF
.	.	TRBV7-2	TRBJ1-4	TGTGCCAGCAGCTTAACAGGGCGGAATGAAAAACTGTTTTTT	CASSLTGRNEKLFF
.	.	TRBV27	TRBJ1-3	TGTGCCAGCAGGACCAACGACATGATTTCGTACACCATATATTTT	CASRTNDMISYTIYF
TRBD2	.	TRBV19	TRBJ2-3	TGTGCCAGTAGTAACCGGGGGGGCGGCACAGATACGCAGTATTTT	CASSNRGGGTDTQYF
TRBD1	.	TRBV5-6	TRBJ1-5	TGTGCCAGCAGCGGAGCCGGGACAGAACATCAGCCCCAGCATTTT	CASSGAGTEHQPQHF
.	.	TRBV10-1	TRBJ1-1	TGCGCCAGCAGACAGGAAATGAACACTGAAGCTTTCTTT	CASRQEMNTEAFF
.	.	TRBV10-3	TRBJ1-2	TGTGCCATCAGGGGCTATGGCTACACCTTC	CAIRGYGYTF